This TCR beta chain was documented in a study of cytomegalovirus exposure and HLA in healthy donors. Study outcomes and limitations: Cytomegalovirus association was assigned to about 150 TCR beta chains. Some public TCRs appeared in many individuals, while most sequences were rare. The classifier reportedly diagnosed cytomegalovirus status with high sensitivity and specificity. It was confirmed in vitro that a few of the CMV-associated chains were specific for CMV antigens.

Generated by immunoSEQ multiplex PCR, the TCRdb table keeps only in-frame clones and is missing some. The table lists about 58,000 clones, roughly nine tenths of them singletons, with roughly 1% in the top ten. On this clone: Antigen unknown.

This CDR3 spans 17 amino acids. The V and J ends lost 7 bases and 3 bases, in that order; junction bases with no gene match: 17. The germline gives CDR1 MDHEN, CDR2 SYDVKM. The TCR was taken from a man younger than 35 in good health and CMV-seronegative. The specimen sequenced was PBMCs. J is TRBJ2-7 and V is TRBV28; 8 positions match TRBD2. CDR3: CASKGQSPTSGIYEQYF. The CDR3 DNA reads as TGTGCCAGCAAAGGGCAGTCTCCAACTAGCGGCATCTACGAGCAGTACTTC.